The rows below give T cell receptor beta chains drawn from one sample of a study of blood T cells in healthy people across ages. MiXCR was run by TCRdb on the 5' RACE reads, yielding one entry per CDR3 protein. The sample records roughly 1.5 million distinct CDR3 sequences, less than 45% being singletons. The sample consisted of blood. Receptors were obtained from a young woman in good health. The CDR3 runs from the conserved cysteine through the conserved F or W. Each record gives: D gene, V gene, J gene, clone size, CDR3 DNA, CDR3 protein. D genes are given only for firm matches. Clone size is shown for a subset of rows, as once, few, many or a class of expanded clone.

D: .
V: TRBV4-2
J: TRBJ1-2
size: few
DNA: TGTGCCAGCAGCCAAGAGGGGCAGTCAGCTAACTATGGCTACACCTTC
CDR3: CASSQEGQSANYGYTF

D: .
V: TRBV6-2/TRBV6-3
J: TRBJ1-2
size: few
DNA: TGTGCCAGCAGACCCCGGGCTTATGGCTACACCTTC
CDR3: CASRPRAYGYTF

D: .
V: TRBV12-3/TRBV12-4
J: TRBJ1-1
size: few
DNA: TGTGCCAGCAGGTCGCAGCCCCTAGAGGGGACTGAAGCTTTCTTT
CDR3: CASRSQPLEGTEAFF

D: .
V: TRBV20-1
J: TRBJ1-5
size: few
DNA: TGCAGTGCTAGATCCTTATTCGACAGGCTGTTCCATCAGCCCCAGCATTTT
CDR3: CSARSLFDRLFHQPQHF

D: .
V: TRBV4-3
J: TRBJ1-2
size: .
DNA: TGCGCCAGCAGCCAAGACCTATTCGGGGCAGTTATTTACTATGGCTACACCTTC
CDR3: CASSQDLFGAVIYYGYTF

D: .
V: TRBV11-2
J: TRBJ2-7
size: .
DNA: TGTGCCAGCAGCTTAGTCACAGTACCCTACGAGCAGTACTTC
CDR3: CASSLVTVPYEQYF

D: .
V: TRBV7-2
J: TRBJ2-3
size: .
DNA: TGTGCCAGCAGCTTCAGAGTGGCGGTGGGCACAGATACGCAGTATTTT
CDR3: CASSFRVAVGTDTQYF

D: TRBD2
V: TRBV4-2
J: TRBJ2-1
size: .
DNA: TGTGCCAGCAGCCAACGAAGCGGGGCCTACAATGAGCAGTTCTTC
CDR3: CASSQRSGAYNEQFF

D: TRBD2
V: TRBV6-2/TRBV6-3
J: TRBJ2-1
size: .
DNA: TGTGCCAGCACCCGAAGTCGTAGCGGGGAGAATGAGCAGTTCTTC
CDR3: CASTRSRSGENEQFF

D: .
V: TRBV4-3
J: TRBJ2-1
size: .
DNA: TGCGCCAGCAGCCAAGTTGGGGGGTGGGAGCAGTTCTTC
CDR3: CASSQVGGWEQFF

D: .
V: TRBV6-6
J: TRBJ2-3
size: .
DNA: TGTGCCAGCGGCCTGACTAGCACAGATACGCAGTATTTT
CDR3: CASGLTSTDTQYF

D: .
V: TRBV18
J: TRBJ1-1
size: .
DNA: TGTGCTCGCGAGCGGGCCACCGTTGAAGCTTTCTTT
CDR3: CARERATVEAFF

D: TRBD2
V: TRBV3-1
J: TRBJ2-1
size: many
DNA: TGTGCCAGCAGCCCTAGCGGGTCTCGGGACAATGAGCAGTTCTTC
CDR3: CASSPSGSRDNEQFF

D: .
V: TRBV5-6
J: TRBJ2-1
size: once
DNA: TGTGCCAGCAGCAGTACAGGGTCGTTTGACAATGAGCAGTTCTTC
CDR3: CASSSTGSFDNEQFF

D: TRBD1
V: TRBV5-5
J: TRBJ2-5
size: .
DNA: TGTGCCAGCAGCTACGGACAGGGGAAGGAGACCCAGTACTTC
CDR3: CASSYGQGKETQYF

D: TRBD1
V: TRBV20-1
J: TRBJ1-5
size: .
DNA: TGCAGTGCTGGGGGACAGATGGGCAGCCCGAGGAATCAGCCCCAGCATTTT
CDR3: CSAGGQMGSPRNQPQHF

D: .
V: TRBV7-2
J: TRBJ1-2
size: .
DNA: TGTGCCAGCAGCTTAGACAGCTATGGTAACACCTTC
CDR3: CASSLDSYGNTF

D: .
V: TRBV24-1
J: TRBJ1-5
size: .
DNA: TGTGCCACCAGTAATCAGGAAAATCAGCCCCAGCATTTT
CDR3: CATSNQENQPQHF

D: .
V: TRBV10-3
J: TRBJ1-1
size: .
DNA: TGTGCCATCAGTGAGTTGAGTAGGACGGTTGAAGCTTTCTTT
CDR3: CAISELSRTVEAFF

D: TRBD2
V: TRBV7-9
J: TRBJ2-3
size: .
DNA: TGTGCCAGCAGCTTAGTCACTAGCGGGGGCACCAATACGCAGTATTTT
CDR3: CASSLVTSGGTNTQYF

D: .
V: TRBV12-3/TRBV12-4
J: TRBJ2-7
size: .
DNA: TGTGCCAGCAGTTCGCGACTAGACTCCTACGAGCAGTACTTC
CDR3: CASSSRLDSYEQYF

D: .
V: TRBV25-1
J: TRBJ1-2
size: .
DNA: TGTGCCAGCAGTGAATTTGGAGGGAACTATGGCTACACCTTC
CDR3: CASSEFGGNYGYTF

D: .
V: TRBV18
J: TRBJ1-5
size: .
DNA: TGTACCAGCTCACCAGTAGGAGGCAATCAGCCCCAGCATTTT
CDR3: CTSSPVGGNQPQHF

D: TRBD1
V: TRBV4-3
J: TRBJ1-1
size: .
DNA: TGCGCCAGCAGCCAAGACCTGGGACAGGCACCCTGGCGAGCTTTCTTT
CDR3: CASSQDLGQAPWRAFF

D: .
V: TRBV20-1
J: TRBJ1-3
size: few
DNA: TGCAGTGCCCAAACAGGAGGCCTCTCTGGAAACACCATATATTTT
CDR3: CSAQTGGLSGNTIYF

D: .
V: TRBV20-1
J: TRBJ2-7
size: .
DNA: TGCAGTGCCTCCAAAGGGGCCAGGGCCTACGAGCAGTACTTC
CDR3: CSASKGARAYEQYF

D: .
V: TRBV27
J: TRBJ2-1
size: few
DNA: TGTGCCAGCAGTTTATCTAAGGGCGCCTACAATGAGCAGTTCTTC
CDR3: CASSLSKGAYNEQFF

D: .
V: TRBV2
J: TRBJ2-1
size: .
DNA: TGTGCCAGCAGTGCCGAGGAAAGGATATACAATGAGCAGTTCTTC
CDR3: CASSAEERIYNEQFF

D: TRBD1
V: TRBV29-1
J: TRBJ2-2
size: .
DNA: TGCAGCGTTGATTGGGACAGGGGCACCGGGGAGCTGTTTTTT
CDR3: CSVDWDRGTGELFF

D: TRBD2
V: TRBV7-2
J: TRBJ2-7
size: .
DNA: TGTGCCACAGGGACTAGCGGGTTTAGCTCCTACGAGCAGTACTTC
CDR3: CATGTSGFSSYEQYF

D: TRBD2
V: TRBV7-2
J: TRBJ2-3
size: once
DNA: TGTGCCAGCAGTCCCAGCCTACTAGCGGGGGGGAACACAGATACGCAGTATTTT
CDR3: CASSPSLLAGGNTDTQYF

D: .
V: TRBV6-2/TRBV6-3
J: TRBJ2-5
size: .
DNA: TGTGCCAGCAGTTACAGCGGGACAGCGCTCCAAGAGACCCAGTACTTC
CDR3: CASSYSGTALQETQYF

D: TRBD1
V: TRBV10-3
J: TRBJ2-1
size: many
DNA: TGTGCCATCAGTGGCACCGGGACAGGGTCCTACAATGAGCAGTTCTTC
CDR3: CAISGTGTGSYNEQFF

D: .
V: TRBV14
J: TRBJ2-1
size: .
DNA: TGTGCCTGCAGCCAAGGGTGGGGCTCCTACAATGAGCAGTTCTTC
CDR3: CACSQGWGSYNEQFF

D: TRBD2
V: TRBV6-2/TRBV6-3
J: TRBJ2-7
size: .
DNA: TGTGCCAGCAGTTATTTCGGCGGGAGGGACACCTACGAGCAGTACTTC
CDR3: CASSYFGGRDTYEQYF

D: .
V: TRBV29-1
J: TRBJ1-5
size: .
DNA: TGCAGCGTTAAAAACCCAGGTCAGCCCCAGCATTTT
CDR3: CSVKNPGQPQHF

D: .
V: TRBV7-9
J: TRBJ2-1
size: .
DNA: TGTGCCAGCAGCTTTCGCGGGGACCTCCCCGGGGATGAGCAGTTCTTC
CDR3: CASSFRGDLPGDEQFF

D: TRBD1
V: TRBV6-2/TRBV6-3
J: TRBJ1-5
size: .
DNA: TGTGCCAGCAGCACCCAGGGGGCTGGTCAGCCCCAGCATTTT
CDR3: CASSTQGAGQPQHF

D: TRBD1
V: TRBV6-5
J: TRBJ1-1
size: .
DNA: TGTGCCAGCAGTACCGACAGGGCTAAAATGAACACTGAAGCTTTCTTT
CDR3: CASSTDRAKMNTEAFF

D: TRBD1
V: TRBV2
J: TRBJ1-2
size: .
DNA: TGTGCCAGCAGTGAAGCTCCACAGGGGGGCTACTATGGCTACACCTTC
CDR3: CASSEAPQGGYYGYTF

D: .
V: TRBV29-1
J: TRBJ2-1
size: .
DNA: TGCAGCGTCTCGGGGCCGATCGATGAGCAGTTCTTC
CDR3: CSVSGPIDEQFF

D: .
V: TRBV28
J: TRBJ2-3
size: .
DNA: TGTGCCAGCAGTTTACACGTAAAGACAGATACGCAGTATTTT
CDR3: CASSLHVKTDTQYF

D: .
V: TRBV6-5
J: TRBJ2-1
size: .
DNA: TGTGCCAGCAGAGAACCCCGGAGCTCCTACAATGAGCAGTTCTTC
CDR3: CASREPRSSYNEQFF

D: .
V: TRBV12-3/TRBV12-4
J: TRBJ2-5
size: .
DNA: TGTGCCAGCCGAAATAGTGGGTCGGAGACCCAGTACTTC
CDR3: CASRNSGSETQYF

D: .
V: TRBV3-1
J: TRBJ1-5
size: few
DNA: TGTGCCAGCAGCCAGGGTAGGGGTCAGCCCCAGCATTTT
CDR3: CASSQGRGQPQHF

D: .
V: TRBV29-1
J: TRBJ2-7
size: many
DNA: TGCAGCGTTGCGGGGTTAGGCTACGAGCAGTACTTC
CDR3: CSVAGLGYEQYF

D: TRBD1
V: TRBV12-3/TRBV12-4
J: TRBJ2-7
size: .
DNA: TGTGCCAGCAGACCCAACAACAGGGGCGAGCAGTACTTC
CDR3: CASRPNNRGEQYF

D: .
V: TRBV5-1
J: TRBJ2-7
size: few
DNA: TGCGCCAGCACGGGAAAGAAGTCCTACGAGCAGTACTTC
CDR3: CASTGKKSYEQYF

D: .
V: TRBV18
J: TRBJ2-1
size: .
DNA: TGTGCCAGCTCCCTCTCCGTGGGGTCCTACAATGAGCAGTTCTTC
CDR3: CASSLSVGSYNEQFF

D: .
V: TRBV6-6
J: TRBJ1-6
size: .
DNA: TGTGCCAGCAGTTACTCGTCAGGGAGATCACCCCTCCACTTT
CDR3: CASSYSSGRSPLHF

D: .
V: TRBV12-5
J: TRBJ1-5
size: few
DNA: TGTGCTAGTGGAATGGCCCCCGGGCAGGCCCACAATCAGCCCCAGCATTTT
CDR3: CASGMAPGQAHNQPQHF

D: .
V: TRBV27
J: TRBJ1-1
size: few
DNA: TGTGCCAGCAGCCCATCGACAGGCTACTCTGAAGCTTTCTTT
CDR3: CASSPSTGYSEAFF

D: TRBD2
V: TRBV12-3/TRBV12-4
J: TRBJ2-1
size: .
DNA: TGTGCCAGCAGTTTATTAATAGGACTAGCGGGGTACGCCTCCTACAATGAGCAGTTCTTC
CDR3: CASSLLIGLAGYASYNEQFF

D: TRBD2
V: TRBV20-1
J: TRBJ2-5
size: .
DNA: TGCAGTGCTAAGACTAGCGGTCTTGGCGGTGAGCAGTACTTC
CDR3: CSAKTSGLGGEQYF

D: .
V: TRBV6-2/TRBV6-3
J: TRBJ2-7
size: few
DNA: TGTGCCAGCAGAGGACTTGCGGCTGAGCAGTACTTC
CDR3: CASRGLAAEQYF

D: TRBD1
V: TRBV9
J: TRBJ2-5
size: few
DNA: TGTGCCAGCAGTGCGGACAGGGGGCGGCAAGAGACCCAGTACTTC
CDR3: CASSADRGRQETQYF

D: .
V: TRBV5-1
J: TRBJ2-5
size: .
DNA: TGCGCCAGCAGCTTGGACCAAGAGGCCCAGTACTTC
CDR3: CASSLDQEAQYF